The sequence of this TCR beta chain was determined in a study of T cells in Graves' hyperthyroidism and ophthalmopathy. Study-wide findings and caveats: Ophthalmopathy was model-predicted a median roughly 6.2 months pre-onset. Blood also showed most of the thyroid clonotypes that were expanded above 0.001.

The CDR3 extends over 17 amino acids. CDR1 is DFQATT, CDR2 SNEGSKA, per germline (reference sequence). V was shortened by 0 bases and J by 0 bases, with 12 bases between the two germline ends. Authors of the study amplified TCR beta CDR3 regions from RNA transcripts. With the HTBI primer set, the TCR CDR3 went through a first round of RT-PCR. Each CDR3 protein gets one entry after TCRdb re-called the multiplex PCR reads with MiXCR. The sample has about 640,000 distinct CDR3 sequences, about a fifth seen once. Duration under 3 months, a NOSPECS grade of at least 4, and a Clinical Activity Score of at least 3 characterized the ophthalmopathy patients. A few counts support this clonotype. Its antigen remains unidentified.

The sequenced material came from blood. The chain is built from TRBV20-1 and TRBJ2-6, with a tentative D call TRBD2 (6 bases). This clonotype originated in a man younger than 40 with Graves' ophthalmopathy. CDR3 residues: CSARDPAGFSGANVLTF. CDR3 nucleotides: TGCAGTGCTAGAGATCCGGCGGGGTTCTCTGGGGCCAACGTCCTGACTTTC.